The sequence of this T cell receptor (beta chain) was determined in a study of multiple sclerosis patients with progressive multifocal leukoencephalopathy. Trimming took off 1 base at V and 0 bases at J, with 7 bases between the two ends. This CDR3 comprises 15 residues. Germline CDR1 ENHRY, CDR2 SYGVKD. The data were produced by immunoSEQ multiplex PCR, yet TCRdb's version contains in-frame clones alone and is incomplete. The repertoire holds about 25,000 clones, about 91% seen once, with over 2% in the top ten. As for time point: about 13 months of natalizumab therapy. Material: PBMCs, obtained from a patient treated with natalizumab. The gene calls are TRBV10-3 and TRBJ2-1; a weak D match, TRBD2 (6 bases). This sequence originates from a man under 40 with multiple sclerosis. CDR3 bases: TGTGCCATCAGTGAGTACGGGAGCTCCTACAATGAGCAGTTCTTC. Translation gives CAISEYGSSYNEQFF.